The present entry profiles one TCR beta chain with its context. Its antigen remains unidentified. The PCR made use of 60 Vbeta and 13 Jbeta primers. Assay: immunoSEQ multiplex PCR; the TCRdb copy retains only in-frame clones and omits some. The sample table sets out roughly 30,000 clones. The CDR3 sequence is 15 residues long. Trimming pared 7 bases from V and 1 base from J, leaving 13 bases between. Germline V gene lookup returns CDR1 MDHEN and CDR2 SYDVKM. The data stem from a study of cytomegalovirus exposure and HLA in healthy donors. The overall study: An early release of data contained some 80 million unique TCRs, which came from HLA-typed donors. Study-wide results and caveats: An analysis was carried out later, and it reportedly showed fewer N-insertions in an Asian-associated ancestry cluster than the approximately 670-donor mean. In vitro data verified a few CMV-associated chains as specific for CMV antigens.

The TCR originated in a woman aged 40 to 55 in good health and CMV-seropositive. The source material was PBMCs. This sequence joins TRBV28 and TRBJ2-2, with no clear D. CDR3 sequence: CASKPTDLNTGELFF. The DNA for the CDR3 is TGTGCCAGCAAACCAACAGACCTGAACACCGGGGAGCTGTTTTTT.